This T cell receptor beta chain is drawn from a study of blood T cells in healthy people across ages. Study-wide results and caveats: Per million T cells, the diversity of TCR beta decreased roughly linearly as age advanced.

V gave up 8 bases and J gave up 2 bases, with 19 bases separating them. The CDR3 covers 16 residues. Per germline, CDR1 DFQATT and CDR2 SNEGSKA (reference sequence). To note about this clonotype: Antigen: not known.

The use of a sample-barcoded 5' primer and a J-beta primer mix characterized a second PCR of about 6 to 11 cycles. A template-switch adaptor with 12 random nucleotides tagged each cDNA molecule. One entry per CDR3 protein, called by TCRdb with MiXCR from the 5' RACE reads. The table has hundreds of thousands of distinct CDR3 sequences, around 48% seen once; the top ten hold 20% to 25%. This chain uses TRBV20-1 with TRBJ1-6; D might be TRBD1 (6 bases). The TCR originated in an elderly man in good health. Input material: blood. The CDR3 reads CSTTPGGQAYNSPLHF. The CDR3 bases are TGCAGTACAACCCCCGGGGGGCAGGCCTATAATTCACCCCTCCACTTT.